These 14 T cell receptor beta chains originate from one sample sequenced in a study of OX40 agonist ivuxolimab in advanced cancers. Method: immunoSEQ multiplex PCR; TCRdb's copy keeps in-frame clones and lacks some. Of over 60,000 clones in the sample, 88% were seen once. Sample: CD4+ or CD8+ T cells sorted from blood, taken in a trial of the OX40 agonist ivuxolimab. These TCRs come from an adult with an advanced solid tumor such as melanoma, head and neck, liver or kidney cancer.

The rearrangement joins TRBV11-3 to TRBJ2-1, with 11 nucleotides matching TRBD1. Trimming removed 1 base from V and 5 bases from J; junction bases left unmatched: 1. Germline V CDR1 and CDR2: SGHNT, YENEEA. The CDR3 runs to 15 residues. CDR3 sequence reads: CASSLAGQGDNEQFF. Here the CDR3 DNA reads TGTGCCAGCAGCTTAGCGGGACAGGGGGACAATGAGCAGTTCTTC. Complete variable domain (other parts from reference TRBV11-3 and TRBJ2-1): EAGVVQSPRYKIIEKKQPVAFWCNPISGHNTLYWYLQNLGQGPELLIRYENEEAVDDSQLPKDRFSAERLKGVDSTLKIQPAELGDSAVYLCASSLAGQGDNEQFFGPGTRLTVL.

The J gene is TRBJ1-5, the V gene TRBV4-2, with D unresolved. This CDR3 is 21 amino acids long. The germline V gene has CDR1 LGHNA and CDR2 YNFKEQ. Trimming stripped 1 base from V and 1 base from J, with 26 bases between. The CDR3 loop is CASSQVGGSGLSTESNQPQHF. CDR3 in DNA: TGTGCCAGCAGCCAAGTAGGAGGTTCAGGATTATCTACCGAGAGCAATCAGCCCCAGCATTTT.

The rearrangement joins TRBV18 to TRBJ2-6; D unclear. V lost 4 bases and J 0 bases, leaving 7 bases between the germline ends. The CDR3 is 15 residues long. Germline V gene sequence: CDR1 KGHSH, CDR2 LQKENI. CDR3 region: CASSQGPSGANVLTF. The CDR3 DNA follows: TGTGCCAGCTCACAAGGCCCCTCTGGGGCCAACGTCCTGACTTTC.

This clone was recorded a few times. The chain carries TRBV4-3 and TRBJ2-7; no firm D call. The CDR3 runs to 12 residues. The V end lost 6 bases, the J end lost 6 bases, and 12 bases lay between the germline ends. Per the germline V gene, CDR1 is LGHNA and CDR2 is YSLEER. The CDR3: CASSDPLGEQYF. The CDR3 DNA is TGCGCCAGCAGTGACCCCCTTGGCGAGCAGTACTTC.

The chain carries TRBV19 and TRBJ1-5; TRBD1 matches at 9 bases. The CDR3 is 17 amino acids. Germline assignment: CDR1 LNHDA and CDR2 SQIVND (reference sequence). Losses at the gene ends were 3 bases for V and 6 bases for J; bases not matched to a gene: 12. The CDR3 here is CASSISPLQGALQPQHF. CDR3 nucleotide sequence: TGTGCCAGTAGTATCTCTCCTTTACAGGGGGCTCTTCAGCCCCAGCATTTT. Full variable domain (remainder filled in from reference TRBV19 and TRBJ1-5): DGGITQSPKYLFRKEGQNVTLSCEQNLNHDAMYWYRQDPGQGLRLIYYSQIVNDFQKGDIAEGYSVSREKKESFPLTVTSAQKNPTAFYLCASSISPLQGALQPQHFGDGTRLSIL.

The chain carries TRBV14 and TRBJ2-6; 8 bases are a match to TRBD1. Germline values: CDR1 SGHDN, CDR2 FVKESK. The CDR3 runs 19 residues. J lost 0 bases, V lost 6 bases, and 13 bases had no gene match. The CDR3 nucleotides are TGTGCCAGCAGTGGGGTACCGGGACAGGCCAGCTCTGGGGCCAACGTCCTGACTTTC. This codes for CASSGVPGQASSGANVLTF.

Notes on this clone: One end of the junction varies from germline; a read error may be responsible. The chain links TRBV6-1 to TRBJ2-3, with a possible D match to TRBD1 (6 bases). CDR1 MNHNS and CDR2 SASEGT come from the germline V gene. CDR3 size: 16 residues. The CDR3 DNA reads as TGTGTCAGCAGTGCATACAGGGAGCTTAGCACAGATACGCAGTATTTT. Translated, it gives CVSSAYRELSTDTQYF.

The chain joins TRBV7-2 to TRBJ1-1; no firm D call. The CDR3 totals 14 residues. In germline, CDR1 is SGHTA, CDR2 FQGNSA. Deletions cut 2 bases from V and 1 base from J, with 8 bases between. CDR3 region: CASSLLGGNTEAFF. The CDR3 DNA reads as TGTGCCAGCAGCTTACTCGGTGGGAACACTGAAGCTTTCTTT. Together with reference TRBV7-2 and TRBJ1-1, the CDR3 gives the full variable domain: GAGVSQSPSNKVTEKGKDVELRCDPISGHTALYWYRQSLGQGLEFLIYFQGNSAPDKSGLPSDRFSAERTGGSVSTLTIQRTQQEDSAVYLCASSLLGGNTEAFFGQGTRLTVV.

The V and J genes are TRBV11-2 and TRBJ1-5, with D possibly TRBD1 on 6 matching bases. Trimming took off 5 bases at V and 6 bases at J, with 11 bases between the two ends. The CDR3 has 13 residues. Germline V gene sequence: CDR1 SGHAT, CDR2 FQNNGV. CDR3 sequence reads: CASSPNRAQPQHF. In DNA, the CDR3 is TGTGCCAGCAGCCCGAACAGGGCTCAGCCCCAGCATTTT.

Only one count was recorded for this clone. This chain links TRBV7-9 with TRBJ2-1; perhaps TRBD2 as D (6 bases). The CDR3 has 13 residues. The germline CDR1 and CDR2 sequences are SEHNR and FQNEAQ (reference sequence). V lost 0 bases and J 15 bases, leaving 15 bases between the germline ends. This chain's CDR3 is CASSLARGESPFF. DNA of the CDR3: TGTGCCAGCAGCTTAGCGCGGGGCGAGTCTCCGTTCTTC.

The chain uses TRBV6-6 and TRBJ2-1; 11 nucleotides match TRBD2. The CDR3 spans 15 residues. V lost 2 bases to trimming and J lost 9 bases; unmatched junction nucleotides: 6. Germline V gene data show CDR1 as MNHNY and CDR2 as SVGAGI (reference sequence). CDR3 region: CASSYPGTSGSEQFF. CDR3 in DNA: TGTGCCAGCAGTTACCCGGGGACTAGCGGAAGTGAGCAGTTCTTC.

The V and J genes are TRBV6-5 and TRBJ2-1; 12 nucleotides align to TRBD2. The CDR3 is made up of 15 amino acids. With 4 bases clipped from V and 6 bases from J, the junction kept 4 bases outside the gene matches. The germline V gene has CDR1 MNHEY and CDR2 SVGAGI. In DNA, the CDR3 is TGTGCCAGCAGTTCTAGCGGGAGGGTTGGCAATGAGCAGTTCTTC. Translated, it gives CASSSSGRVGNEQFF.

The chain joins TRBV10-3 to TRBJ2-7, with D perhaps assigned TRBD1 or TRBD2 (6 bases each). Germline loops: CDR1 ENHRY, CDR2 SYGVKD. The V end lost 11 bases, the J end lost 6 bases, and 26 bases lay between the germline ends. This CDR3 region has 15 residues. CDR3 coding DNA: TGTGCCGTACGAGGGGGGTCGGCGGGTGAGGTCGAGCAGTACTTC. Protein product: CAVRGGSAGEVEQYF.

The chain combines TRBV7-9 with TRBJ1-6; D is undetermined. Trimming cost V 1 base and J 3 bases, with 10 bases left between them. This CDR3 spans 16 amino acids. Germline V gives CDR1 SEHNR, CDR2 FQNEAQ (reference sequence). DNA of the CDR3: TGTGCCAGCAGCTTAGAAGAGGGCAGCTATAATTCACCCCTCCACTTT. Translating it yields CASSLEEGSYNSPLHF.